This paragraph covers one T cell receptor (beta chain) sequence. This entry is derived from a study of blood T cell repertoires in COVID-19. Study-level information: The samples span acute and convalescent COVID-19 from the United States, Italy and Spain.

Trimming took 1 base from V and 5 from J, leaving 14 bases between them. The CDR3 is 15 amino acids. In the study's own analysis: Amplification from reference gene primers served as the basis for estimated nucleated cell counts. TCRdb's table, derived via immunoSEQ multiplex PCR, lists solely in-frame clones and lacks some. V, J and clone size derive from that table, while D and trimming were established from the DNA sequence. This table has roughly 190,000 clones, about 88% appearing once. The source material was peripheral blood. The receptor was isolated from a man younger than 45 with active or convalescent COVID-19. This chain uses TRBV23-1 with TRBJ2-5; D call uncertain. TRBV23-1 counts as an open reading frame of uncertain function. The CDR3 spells CASSQLGGHRETQYF. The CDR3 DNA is TGCGCCAGCAGTCAATTGGGTGGGCACCGGGAGACCCAGTACTTC.